This is a list of T cell receptor beta chains from one sample in a study of beta chain features in type 1 diabetes. This table comes from immunoSEQ multiplex PCR, and its TCRdb copy is limited to in-frame clones, with some not included. The repertoire holds 200,000 to 300,000 clones, with about a fifth as singletons. The specimen was naive CD4+ T cells from blood. These receptor sequences come from a woman in her 40s with type 1 diabetes. Each CDR3 is given with its conserved first and last residue. Each record gives: CDR3 DNA, CDR3 protein, V gene, J gene, D gene, clone size. A D gene is named only where the DNA matches it firmly. Clone size is not always given. Where it is, it says once, few, many or a class for expanded clones.

TGTGCCAACCAGAGGACAACCTATGGCTACACCTTC	CANQRTTYGYTF	TRBV2	TRBJ1-2	-	few
TGTGCCAGCAGTACACTAGCGGGGGAGCAGTTCTTC	CASSTLAGEQFF	TRBV6-5	TRBJ2-1	TRBD2	-
TGTGCCAGCAGTTTAGGTCAAGTCGAGGGCGGGGAAGCTTTCTTT	CASSLGQVEGGEAFF	TRBV28	TRBJ1-1	-	-
TGTGCCAGCAGCTTAGCATTCCTAGAGGCGAATACGAACACCGGGGAGCTGTTTTTT	CASSLAFLEANTNTGELFF	TRBV7-8	TRBJ2-2	-	-
TGCGCCAGCAGCTTGTGGCTAGCGGGGGGCTCCTACGAGCAGTACTTC	CASSLWLAGGSYEQYF	TRBV5-1	TRBJ2-7	TRBD2	-
TGTGCCAGCTCACCAGGGCAGACCGGGGAGCTGTTTTTT	CASSPGQTGELFF	TRBV18	TRBJ2-2	-	-
TGTGCCAGCAGCCTGGGTAATGGAGAGCACACTGAAGCTTTCTTT	CASSLGNGEHTEAFF	TRBV7-9	TRBJ1-1	-	-
TGCGCCAGCAGCCCGACTAGCGGGAGGGCCTATGAGCAGTTCTTC	CASSPTSGRAYEQFF	TRBV4-3	TRBJ2-1	TRBD2	-
TGCGCCAGCAGCTTAAGGCAACGGGGAAACACTGAAGCTTTCTTT	CASSLRQRGNTEAFF	TRBV5-1	TRBJ1-1	-	few
TGTGCCAGCAGCCCGGGAATTGCAGATACGCAGTATTTT	CASSPGIADTQYF	TRBV7-3	TRBJ2-3	-	-
TGTGCCAGCAGTGGAGGGGAACTAGCGGGTTACTCCTACAATGAGCAGTTCTTC	CASSGGELAGYSYNEQFF	TRBV2	TRBJ2-1	TRBD2	-
TGTGCCAGCAGCGTAGCGGACAGGGGCGCCGGGGAGCTGTTTTTT	CASSVADRGAGELFF	TRBV9	TRBJ2-2	TRBD1	few
TGTGCCAGCAGCACTCCCGGGACAGGAGGTTACGAGCAGTACTTC	CASSTPGTGGYEQYF	TRBV7-8	TRBJ2-7	TRBD1	-
TGTGCCAGCAGCTTTAGCGGGGGGCCTGGAGAGACCCAGTACTTC	CASSFSGGPGETQYF	TRBV7-2	TRBJ2-5	TRBD2	-
TGCGCCAGCAGCTTGGGGACTAGTAAAGTGTACGAGCAGTACTTC	CASSLGTSKVYEQYF	TRBV5-1	TRBJ2-7	TRBD2	-
TGTGCCTGCAACAGGGGGCGCGGCTACGAGCAGTACTTC	CACNRGRGYEQYF	TRBV28	TRBJ2-7	TRBD1	-
TGCAGCGTTGAAGTCCTTACTAATGAAAAACTGTTTTTT	CSVEVLTNEKLFF	TRBV29-1	TRBJ1-4	-	few
TGTGCCAGCGTCCCGACTTTTACCAGCAATGAGCAGTTCTTC	CASVPTFTSNEQFF	TRBV11-2	TRBJ2-1	-	-
TGTGCCAGCAGCCAAGGACAGAAAGAGACCCAGTACTTC	CASSQGQKETQYF	TRBV4-2	TRBJ2-5	-	-
TGTGCCAGCAGCGACAGGTCCTATGGCTACACCTTC	CASSDRSYGYTF	TRBV6-5	TRBJ1-2	-	-
TGTGCCAGCAACCGAGGCAGGGAAGGCGGCTACACCTTC	CASNRGREGGYTF	TRBV6-5	TRBJ1-2	-	few
TGTGCCAGCAGCGGACAGGTGGGCACTGAAGCTTTCTTT	CASSGQVGTEAFF	TRBV7-2	TRBJ1-1	TRBD1	few
TGCGCCAGCAGCACACGGACTGAGGATTCAGATACGCAGTATTTT	CASSTRTEDSDTQYF	TRBV5-1	TRBJ2-3	-	few
TGCAGCGCTCGCGCCAGGGGAAACACCGGGGAGCTGTTTTTT	CSARARGNTGELFF	TRBV29-1	TRBJ2-2	-	-